A selection of T cell receptor beta chains follows, all from one sample in a study of blood T cell repertoires in COVID-19. Generated by immunoSEQ multiplex PCR, the TCRdb table keeps only in-frame clones and is missing some. The repertoire has about 170,000 clones, roughly nine tenths of them found once; the top ten carry around 24%. Sequenced: peripheral blood. The receptor set was obtained from a man between 60 and 70 years old with acute or convalescent COVID-19. Each CDR3 is given with its conserved first and last residue. A D gene is named only where the DNA matches it firmly. Only part of the rows carry a size: once, few, many, or a class if the clone is expanded.

d_call	v_call	cdr3_length	j_call	clone_size	cdr3_aa	cdr3_nt
TRBD1	TRBV24-1	15	TRBJ1-4	NA	CATSDAGQGDEKLFF	TGTGCCACCAGTGATGCGGGACAGGGGGATGAAAAACTGTTTTTT
TRBD1	TRBV2	14	TRBJ1-5	once	CASTGQAGNQPQHF	TGTGCCAGCACTGGACAGGCTGGCAATCAGCCCCAGCATTTT
NA	TRBV5-4	15	TRBJ1-6	once	CASSRDSIDNSPLHF	TGTGCCAGCAGCCGCGACAGCATCGATAATTCACCCCTCCACTTT
TRBD2	TRBV7-3	16	TRBJ2-1	NA	CASSYKAGVRYNGQFF	TGTGCCAGCAGCTATAAAGCGGGGGTGAGGTACAATGGGCAGTTCTTC
TRBD1	TRBV10-3	15	TRBJ1-1	NA	CAIRETTGGYTEAFF	TGTGCCATCAGGGAAACAACAGGGGGATACACTGAAGCTTTCTTT
TRBD1	TRBV6-5	13	TRBJ1-2	NA	CASRPGGATGYTF	TGTGCCAGCAGACCAGGGGGCGCGACTGGCTACACCTTC
TRBD1	TRBV11-2	14	TRBJ1-2	once	CASSLGTGHRGYTF	TGTGCCAGCAGCCTCGGGACAGGACATAGGGGCTACACCTTC
NA	TRBV7-3	13	TRBJ2-2	NA	CASSPTGVGELFF	TGTGCCAGCAGCCCCACGGGGGTCGGGGAGCTGTTTTTT
TRBD2	TRBV4-1	17	TRBJ2-3	NA	CASSHPVGGGPSDTQYF	TGCGCCAGCAGCCACCCCGTAGGCGGGGGGCCCTCGGATACGCAGTATTTT
NA	TRBV24-1	14	TRBJ2-7	NA	CATSEAGGNYEQYF	TGTGCCACCAGTGAGGCAGGGGGGAACTACGAGCAGTACTTC
TRBD2	TRBV5-1	16	TRBJ2-3	NA	CASSVGTSGRTDTQYF	TGCGCCAGCAGCGTTGGGACTAGCGGGAGAACAGATACGCAGTATTTT
TRBD1	TRBV3-1/TRBV3-2	14	TRBJ1-3	few	CASSQGRQGHTIYF	TGTGCCAGCAGCCAAGGTCGACAGGGACACACCATATATTTT
NA	TRBV11-3	14	TRBJ2-1	NA	CASSTDRSYNEQFF	TGTGCCAGCAGCACCGACAGGTCCTACAATGAGCAGTTCTTC
NA	TRBV11-2	14	TRBJ1-4	NA	CASSETNGALELFF	TGTGCCAGCAGCGAGACAAATGGGGCATTGGAACTGTTTTTT
NA	TRBV7-9	14	TRBJ2-2	NA	CASSPVGAIGELFF	TGTGCCAGCAGCCCAGTGGGGGCAATCGGGGAGCTGTTTTTT
NA	TRBV5-4	13	TRBJ1-1	NA	CASKTQAGTEAFF	TGTGCCAGCAAAACGCAGGCAGGTACCGAAGCTTTCTTT
NA	TRBV5-6	12	TRBJ1-1	NA	CASSQSGTEAFF	TGTGCCAGCAGCCAGTCGGGCACTGAAGCTTTCTTT
NA	TRBV6-6	13	TRBJ1-1	NA	CASSLGGTTEAFF	TGTGCCAGCAGTCTGGGGGGTACCACTGAAGCTTTCTTT
TRBD1	TRBV3-1/TRBV3-2	14	TRBJ1-4	NA	CASSRTGGDEKLFF	TGTGCCAGCAGCCGTACAGGGGGAGATGAAAAACTGTTTTTT
NA	TRBV3-1/TRBV3-2	13	TRBJ1-1	NA	CASKLRGGTEAFF	TGTGCCAGCAAACTACGGGGGGGCACTGAAGCTTTCTTT
TRBD1	TRBV11-1	12	TRBJ1-1	NA	CASSPDRVLAFF	TGTGCCAGCAGCCCGGACAGGGTATTAGCTTTCTTT
NA	TRBV5-1	13	TRBJ2-3	NA	CASGTGSTDTQYF	TGCGCCAGCGGTACAGGGAGCACAGATACGCAGTATTTT
NA	TRBV12-3/TRBV12-4	13	TRBJ2-5	NA	CASSSGGDETQYF	TGTGCCAGCAGTTCAGGAGGAGACGAGACCCAGTACTTC
NA	TRBV4-1	16	TRBJ1-4	NA	CASSQGFGGSDEKLFF	TGCGCCAGCAGCCAAGGGTTCGGGGGTTCAGATGAAAAACTGTTTTTT